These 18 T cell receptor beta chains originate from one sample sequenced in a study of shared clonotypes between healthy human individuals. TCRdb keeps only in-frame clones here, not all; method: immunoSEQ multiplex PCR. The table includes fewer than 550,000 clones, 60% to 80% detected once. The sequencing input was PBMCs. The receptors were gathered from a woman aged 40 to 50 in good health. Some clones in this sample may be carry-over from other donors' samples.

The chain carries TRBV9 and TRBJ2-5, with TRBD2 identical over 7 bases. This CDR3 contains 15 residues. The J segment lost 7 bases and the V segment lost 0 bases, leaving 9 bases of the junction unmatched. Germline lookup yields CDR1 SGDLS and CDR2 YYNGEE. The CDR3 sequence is CASSVDGGRAVTQYF. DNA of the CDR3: TGTGCCAGCAGCGTAGATGGAGGGAGGGCCGTGACCCAGTACTTC.

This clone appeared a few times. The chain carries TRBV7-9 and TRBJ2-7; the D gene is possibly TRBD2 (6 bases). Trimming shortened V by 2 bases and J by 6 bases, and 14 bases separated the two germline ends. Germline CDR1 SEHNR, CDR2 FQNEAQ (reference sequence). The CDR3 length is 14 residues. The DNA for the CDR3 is TGTGCCAGCAGCTTAATAGGGACTGCCAGCGAGCAGTACTTC. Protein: CASSLIGTASEQYF.

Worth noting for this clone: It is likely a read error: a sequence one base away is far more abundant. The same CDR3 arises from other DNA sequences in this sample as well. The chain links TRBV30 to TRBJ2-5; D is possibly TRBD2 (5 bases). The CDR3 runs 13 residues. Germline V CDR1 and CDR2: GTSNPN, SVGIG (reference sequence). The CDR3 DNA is TGCGCCTGGAGTTATAGCGCCCAAGAGACCCAGTACTTC. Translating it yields CAWSYSAQETQYF.

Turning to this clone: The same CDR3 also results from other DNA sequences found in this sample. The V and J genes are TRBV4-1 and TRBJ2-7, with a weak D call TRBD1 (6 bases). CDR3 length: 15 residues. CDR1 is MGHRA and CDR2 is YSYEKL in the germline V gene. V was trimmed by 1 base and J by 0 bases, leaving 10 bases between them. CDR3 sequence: CASSQGQDSSYEQYF. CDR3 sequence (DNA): TGCGCCAGCAGCCAAGGACAGGACAGCTCCTACGAGCAGTACTTC.

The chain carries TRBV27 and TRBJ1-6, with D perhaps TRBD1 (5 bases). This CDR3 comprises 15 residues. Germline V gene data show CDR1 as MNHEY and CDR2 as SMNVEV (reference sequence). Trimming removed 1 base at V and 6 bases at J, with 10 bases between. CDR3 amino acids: CASSLFRASNSPLHF. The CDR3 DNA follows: TGTGCCAGCAGTTTATTCAGGGCCAGTAATTCACCCCTCCACTTT.

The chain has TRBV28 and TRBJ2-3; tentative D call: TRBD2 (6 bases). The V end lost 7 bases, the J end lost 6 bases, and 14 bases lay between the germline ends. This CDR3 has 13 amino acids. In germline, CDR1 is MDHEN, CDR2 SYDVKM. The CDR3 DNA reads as TGTGCCAGCAATAAAGGGACTTCGGATACGCAGTATTTT. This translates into CASNKGTSDTQYF.

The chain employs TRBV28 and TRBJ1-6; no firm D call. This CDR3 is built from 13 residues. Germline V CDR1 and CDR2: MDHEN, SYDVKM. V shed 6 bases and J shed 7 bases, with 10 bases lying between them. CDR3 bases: TGTGCCAGCAGGCGGGTCCTCAATTCACCCCTCCACTTT. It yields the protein CASRRVLNSPLHF.

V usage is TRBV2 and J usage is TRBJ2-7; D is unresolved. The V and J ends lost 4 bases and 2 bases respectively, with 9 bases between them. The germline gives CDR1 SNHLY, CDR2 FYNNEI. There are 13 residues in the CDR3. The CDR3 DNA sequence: TGTGCCAGCAGTGGTGGGAATACCTACGAGCAGTACTTC. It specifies CASSGGNTYEQYF.

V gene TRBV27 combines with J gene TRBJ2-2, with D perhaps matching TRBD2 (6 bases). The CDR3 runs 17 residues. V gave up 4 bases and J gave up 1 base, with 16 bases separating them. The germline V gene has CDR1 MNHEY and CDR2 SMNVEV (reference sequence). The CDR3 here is CASSSALLAMNTGELFF. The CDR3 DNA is TGTGCCAGCAGTTCCGCCTTGCTAGCGATGAACACCGGGGAGCTGTTTTTT.

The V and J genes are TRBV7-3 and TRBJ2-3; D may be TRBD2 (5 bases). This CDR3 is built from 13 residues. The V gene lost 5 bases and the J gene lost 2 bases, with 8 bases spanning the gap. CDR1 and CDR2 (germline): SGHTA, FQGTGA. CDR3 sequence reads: CASSVDYTDTQYF. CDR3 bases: TGTGCCAGCAGCGTCGACTACACAGATACGCAGTATTTT.

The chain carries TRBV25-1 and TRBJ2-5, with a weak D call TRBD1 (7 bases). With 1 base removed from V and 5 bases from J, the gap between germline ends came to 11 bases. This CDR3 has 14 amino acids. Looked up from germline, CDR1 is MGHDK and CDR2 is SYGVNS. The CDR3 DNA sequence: TGTGCCAGCAGTGAATTTGCAGGGGGGGAGACCCAGTACTTC. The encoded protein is CASSEFAGGETQYF.

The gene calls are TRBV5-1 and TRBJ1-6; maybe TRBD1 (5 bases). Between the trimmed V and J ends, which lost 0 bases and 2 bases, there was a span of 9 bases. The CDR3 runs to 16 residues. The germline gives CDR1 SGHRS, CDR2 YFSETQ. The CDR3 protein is CASSLAGDPYNSPLHF. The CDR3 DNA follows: TGCGCCAGCAGCTTGGCGGGGGATCCCTATAATTCACCCCTCCACTTT.

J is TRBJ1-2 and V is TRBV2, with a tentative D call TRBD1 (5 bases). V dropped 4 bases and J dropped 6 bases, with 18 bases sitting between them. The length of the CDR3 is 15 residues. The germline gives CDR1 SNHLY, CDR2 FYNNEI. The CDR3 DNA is TGTGCCAGCAGTGCCCAGTGGGGAAGGGGTAATGGCTACACCTTC. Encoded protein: CASSAQWGRGNGYTF.

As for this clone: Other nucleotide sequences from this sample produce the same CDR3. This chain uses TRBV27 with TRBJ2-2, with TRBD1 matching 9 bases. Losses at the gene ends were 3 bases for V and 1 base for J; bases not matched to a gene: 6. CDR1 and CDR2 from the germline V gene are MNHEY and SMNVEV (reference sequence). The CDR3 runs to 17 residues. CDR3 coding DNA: TGTGCCAGCAGTTTTTATGGGACAGGGAGGAACACCGGGGAGCTGTTTTTT. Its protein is CASSFYGTGRNTGELFF.

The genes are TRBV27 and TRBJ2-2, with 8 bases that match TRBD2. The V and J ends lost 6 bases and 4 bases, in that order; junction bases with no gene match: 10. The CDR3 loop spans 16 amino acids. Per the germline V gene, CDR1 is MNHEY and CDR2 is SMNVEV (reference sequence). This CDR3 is CASSRGGRKSTGELFF. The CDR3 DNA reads TGTGCCAGCAGCCGGGGCGGGAGGAAATCCACCGGGGAGCTGTTTTTT.

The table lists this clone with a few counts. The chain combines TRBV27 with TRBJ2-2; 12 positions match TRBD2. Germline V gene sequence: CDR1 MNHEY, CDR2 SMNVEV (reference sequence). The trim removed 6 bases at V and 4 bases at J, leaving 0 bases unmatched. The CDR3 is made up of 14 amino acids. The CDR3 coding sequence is TGTGCCAGCAGGGGACTAGCGGGCACCGGGGAGCTGTTTTTT. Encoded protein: CASRGLAGTGELFF.

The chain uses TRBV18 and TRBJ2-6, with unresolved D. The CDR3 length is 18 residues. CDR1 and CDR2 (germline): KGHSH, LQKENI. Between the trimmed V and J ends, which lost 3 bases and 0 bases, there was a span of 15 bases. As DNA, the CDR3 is TGTGCCAGCTCACCTGTTCTGGACCCGAGCTCTGGGGCCAACGTCCTGACTTTC. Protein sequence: CASSPVLDPSSGANVLTF.

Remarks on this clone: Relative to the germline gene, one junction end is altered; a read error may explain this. CDR3 sequence (DNA): TGTGCTAGCAGCTCCCGGGTAGGGACTCACAATGAGCAGTTCTTC. This sequence encodes CASSSRVGTHNEQFF. This chain links TRBV7-7 with TRBJ2-1; tentatively, D is TRBD2 (6 bases). Germline CDR1 SSHAT, CDR2 FNYEAQ (reference sequence). The CDR3 is 15 amino acids.